This T cell receptor beta chain was sequenced in a study of T cell responses to AZD1222 COVID-19 vaccine. Study findings and constraints: Females outnumbered males among donors, who were mostly white British; clonal diversity was possibly underestimated. At baseline, seropositivity was found in only a handful of AZD1222 recipients. Samples come after the peak T cell response, not at day 14.

Clones were sequenced by immunoSEQ multiplex PCR, and TCRdb holds only the in-frame ones, with some missing. The sample records over 70,000 clones, around 85% being singletons. Comments on this clone: Antigen unknown.

The TCR was taken from an adult in good health. The sequences come from peripheral blood, collected on day 0 of AZD1222 vaccination.

The CDR3 DNA reads as TGTGCCAGCAGCTTCGGGACAGGGGGAGGGTCACCCCTCCACTTT. Translated: CASSFGTGGGSPLHF. This chain uses TRBV11-1 with TRBJ1-6, with 11 bases identical to TRBD1. J gave up 10 bases and V 3 bases, and 5 bases lay outside the gene matches. Germline V gene lookup returns CDR1 SGHAT and CDR2 FQDESV (reference sequence). The CDR3 spans 15 residues.